The 8 T cell receptor beta chains in this list originate from one sample, sequenced in a study of blood T cells in healthy people across ages. Alongside a J-beta primer mix, a sample-barcoded 5' primer served in a second PCR lasting roughly 6 to 11 cycles. Using its own MiXCR run on the 5' RACE reads, TCRdb lists one record per CDR3 protein. In the table there are more than 900,000 distinct CDR3 sequences, 25% to 30% of which are singletons. These data also formed part of another study, on T cells of mothers and their children.

The sequenced sample was blood. The receptors derive from a woman aged 35 to 49 in good health.

This clonotype was detected many times. This chain joins TRBV20-1 and TRBJ2-5; D gene unclear. The CDR3 length is 15 residues. CDR1 is DFQATT, CDR2 SNEGSKA, per germline (reference sequence). Trimming shortened V by 5 bases and J by 2 bases, and 18 bases separated the two germline ends. The CDR3 loop is CSASHSGLDQETQYF. The CDR3 region has the DNA TGCAGTGCTTCGCACTCCGGGCTTGATCAAGAGACCCAGTACTTC.

Concerning this clonotype itself: The junction differs from germline at one of its ends, possibly a read error. CDR3 region: CASSEPRLGVNEQFF. CDR3 DNA sequence: TGCGCCAGTAGTGAACCAAGGTTAGGGGTCAATGAGCAGTTCTTC. The V and J genes are TRBV2 and TRBJ2-1; perhaps TRBD1 as D (5 bases). This CDR3 has 15 residues. Germline-derived CDR1 and CDR2 are SNHLY and FYNNEI.

This clonotype has at least ten counts. The chain employs TRBV5-1 and TRBJ2-7; no firm D call. The V end was cut by 6 bases, the J end by 3 bases, with 16 bases between. This CDR3 spans 14 amino acids. The V gene's germline CDR1 is SGHRS and CDR2 YFSETQ. The CDR3, as DNA: TGCGCCAGCACTCGATCTGGTGGCAGCTACGAGCAGTACTTC. Encoded protein: CASTRSGGSYEQYF. Full variable domain (rest looked up from reference TRBV5-1 and TRBJ2-7): KAGVTQTPRYLIKTRGQQVTLSCSPISGHRSVSWYQQTPGQGLQFLFEYFSETQRNKGNFPGRFSGRQFSNSRSEMNVSTLELGDSALYLCASTRSGGSYEQYFGPGTRLTVT.

The chain employs TRBV7-9 and TRBJ2-2, with 7 bases lining up with TRBD2. V gave up 5 bases and J gave up 0 bases; unmatched junction bases: 3. The CDR3 is made up of 15 amino acids. Germline CDR1 and CDR2: SEHNR and FQNEAQ (reference sequence). Here the CDR3 reads CASSATSANTGELFF. As DNA, the CDR3 is TGTGCCAGCAGCGCCACTAGCGCGAACACCGGGGAGCTGTTTTTT.

CDR3 coding DNA: TGTGCCAGCAGCTTGCTGGGACAGGGGCATCAGCCCCAGCATTTT. Its protein is CASSLLGQGHQPQHF. The V gene is TRBV5-6, the J gene TRBJ1-5; TRBD1 agrees at 10 bases. This CDR3 region has 15 residues. The germline gives CDR1 SGHDT, CDR2 YYEEEE. J was trimmed by 5 bases and V by 1 base; bases with no gene match: 3.

V is TRBV12-3 or TRBV12-4 and J is TRBJ1-6; a weak D match, TRBD1 (5 bases). The CDR3 spans 14 residues. Trimming took off 3 bases at V and 10 bases at J, with 13 bases between the two ends. CDR3 residues: CASSFMKGRSPLHF. The CDR3, as DNA: TGTGCCAGCAGTTTTATGAAGGGGAGATCACCCCTCCACTTT.

This clonotype was counted ten times or more. The chain joins TRBV6-2 or TRBV6-3 to TRBJ1-1; 7 bases are shared with TRBD1. The V and J ends lost 5 bases and 0 bases, in that order; junction bases with no gene match: 6. The CDR3 is made up of 15 amino acids. Germline V lookup: CDR1 MNHEY, CDR2 SVGEGT. CDR3 protein: CASSDVTGMNTEAFF. CDR3 coding DNA: TGTGCCAGCAGTGATGTGACAGGGATGAACACTGAAGCTTTCTTT.

Comments on this clonotype: Because the CDR3 is missing its conserved closing phenylalanine or tryptophan, this is likely a read error. This chain links TRBV5-1 with TRBJ1-1; 9 positions match TRBD1. J was trimmed by 6 bases and V by 6 bases; bases with no gene match: 15. The germline V gene encodes CDR1 SGHRS and CDR2 YFSETQ. CDR3 length: 16 amino acids. In DNA, the CDR3 is TGCGCCAGCATCCCGGGACAGGGACAACCCTACGCTGAAGCTTTCGTT. Translation: CASIPGQGQPYAEAFV.